This TCR beta chain was sequenced for a study of blood T cells in healthy people across ages. Regarding this clonotype: At one end, the junction sequence differs from germline, possibly due to a read error.

Primed by a sample-barcoded 5' primer and a J-beta primer mix, a second PCR proceeded for roughly 6 to 12 cycles. TCRdb re-called the 5' RACE reads through MiXCR, storing one row per CDR3 protein. The profile shows under 2 million distinct CDR3 sequences, about 31% of them singletons. Germline CDR1 and CDR2: MGHRA and YSYEKL. The CDR3 runs to 14 residues. Sequencing was done on a sample of blood. The receptor's source is a woman aged 30 to 39 in good health. The V call is TRBV4-1, the J call TRBJ2-1, with a weak D call TRBD1 (6 bases). In DNA, the CDR3 is TGCGCCGGCAGTCCCCAGGGGATGTACAATGAGCAGTTCTTC. Protein sequence: CAGSPQGMYNEQFF.